This paragraph reports one T cell receptor beta chain. No antigen is known for it. cDNA serving as the sequencing template came from extracted, reverse transcribed RNA. Method: immunoSEQ multiplex PCR; TCRdb's copy keeps in-frame clones and lacks some. The table has over 200,000 clones, 64% seen once. The sample's treatment: oral pan-JAK inhibitor, 5-10 mg twice daily. Peripheral blood and lesional scalp punch biopsies came from alopecia areata patients. The source of the sample is a study of CD8+ T cells in alopecia areata. About the study: Once tofacitinib had been taken for 6 to 18 months, 6 months off drug followed.

Study-level findings and limits: Persistence of many expanded lesional clones was seen in scalp and blood during tofacitinib. Resident alphabeta T-cell populations of normal skin are likewise subject to sequencing in scalp samples.

There are 12 residues in the CDR3. Trimming cost V 7 bases and J 4 bases, with 13 bases left between them. Germline lookup yields CDR1 SQVTM and CDR2 ANQGSEA. This chain uses TRBV29-1 with TRBJ1-1, with D perhaps matching TRBD1 (6 bases). Here the sequenced sample was CD4+ T cells sorted from blood, taken at week 4, from a patient treated with tofacitinib. The sequence was collected from a human donor with alopecia areata. CDR3 in amino acids: CSARRGTTEAFF. The CDR3 DNA sequence: TGCAGCGCTCGCAGGGGTACCACTGAAGCTTTCTTT.